These 28 T cell receptor beta chains came from one sample sequenced in a study of blood T cell repertoires in COVID-19 (dated by TCRdb to 2019 to 2021). The library was generated by the immunoSEQ multiplex PCR assay. Not all clones reach the TCRdb copy of this immuneACCESS table, which keeps in-frame sequences only. Checked studies attribute under half of the gap to unresolved V genes and leave the rest unexplained. This sample comprises fewer than 250,000 clones, about 88% of them detected only once. The top ten clones comprise approximately 5.6% of the sample. Source material: peripheral blood. The receptors were sampled from a woman in her thirties or forties who had recovered from COVID-19.

This sequence joins TRBV9 and TRBJ1-6; 7 nucleotides agree with TRBD1. Germline loops: CDR1 SGDLS, CDR2 YYNGEE. The CDR3 length is 16 residues. Trimming removed 4 bases from V and 10 bases from J; junction bases left unmatched: 14. CDR3 residues: CASSLRSGDSRSPLHF. The CDR3 coding sequence is TGTGCCAGCAGCCTTAGGAGTGGGGACAGTCGATCACCCCTCCACTTT.

The J gene is TRBJ1-3, the V gene TRBV5-1; 7 bases fit TRBD1. CDR1 and CDR2 from the germline V gene are SGHRS and YFSETQ. After removal of 0 bases from V and 0 bases from J, the junction contained 6 bases not matched to a gene. The CDR3 is 17 amino acids. The CDR3 loop is CASSLDTQGSSGNTIYF. CDR3 DNA: TGCGCCAGCAGCTTGGATACACAGGGGAGCTCTGGAAACACCATATATTTT.

The chain couples TRBV9 to TRBJ2-5, with D perhaps TRBD2 (5 bases). CDR1 is SGDLS and CDR2 is YYNGEE in the germline V gene. The germline V and J ends were trimmed by 0 bases and 1 base, with 7 bases remaining between them. The CDR3 totals 14 residues. CDR3 sequence reads: CASSVAAGQETQYF. The CDR3 region has the DNA TGTGCCAGCAGCGTAGCGGCGGGCCAAGAGACCCAGTACTTC. The whole variable domain, remainder taken from reference TRBV9 and TRBJ2-5, is DSGVTQTPKHLITATGQRVTLRCSPRSGDLSVYWYQQSLDQGLQFLIQYYNGEERAKGNILERFSAQQFPDLHSELNLSSLELGDSALYFCASSVAAGQETQYFGPGTRLLVL.

This chain joins TRBV19 and TRBJ2-3, with 9 bases aligning to TRBD1. The CDR3 has 15 residues. The germline V gene encodes CDR1 LNHDA and CDR2 SQIVND (reference sequence). Germline trimming cut 5 bases from V and 0 bases from J; bases unmatched to any gene: 3. As DNA, the CDR3 is TGTGCCAGTAGTTGGGACAGGGCTAGCACAGATACGCAGTATTTT. Amino acids: CASSWDRASTDTQYF.

This chain uses TRBV4-2 with TRBJ1-2, with TRBD1 matching over 8 bases. CDR1 is LGHNA and CDR2 is YNFKEQ in the germline V gene. J was trimmed by 8 bases and V by 0 bases; bases with no gene match: 8. This CDR3 spans 15 amino acids. CDR3 in DNA: TGTGCCAGCAGCCAAGATACGGGACAGGCCCGGGGCTACACCTTC. Translated: CASSQDTGQARGYTF.

The chain links TRBV5-1 to TRBJ2-3; 8 positions match TRBD1. The CDR3 length is 15 residues. Per the germline V gene, CDR1 is SGHRS and CDR2 is YFSETQ. Germline trimming cut 5 bases from V and 2 bases from J; bases unmatched to any gene: 7. CDR3 region: CASRDWDRNTDTQYF. The CDR3 nucleotides read TGCGCCAGCAGGGATTGGGACAGGAACACAGATACGCAGTATTTT.

This clone is a singleton in its sample. The chain has TRBV5-1 and TRBJ2-6; D gene uncertain. The CDR3 contains 16 residues. Looked up from germline, CDR1 is SGHRS and CDR2 is YFSETQ. Trimming shortened V by 0 bases and J by 0 bases, and 7 bases separated the two germline ends. The CDR3 spells CASSLAELSGANVLTF. The DNA for the CDR3 is TGCGCCAGCAGCTTGGCTGAGCTCTCTGGGGCCAACGTCCTGACTTTC. Variable domain in full (rest from reference TRBV5-1 and TRBJ2-6): KAGVTQTPRYLIKTRGQQVTLSCSPISGHRSVSWYQQTPGQGLQFLFEYFSETQRNKGNFPGRFSGRQFSNSRSEMNVSTLELGDSALYLCASSLAELSGANVLTFGAGSRLTVL.

In its sample, this clone was seen once. The genes are TRBV27 and TRBJ1-1; D is perhaps TRBD1 (5 bases). The V and J ends lost 10 bases and 1 base respectively, with 22 bases between them. The CDR3 extends over 16 amino acids. Germline V gene lookup returns CDR1 MNHEY and CDR2 SMNVEV (reference sequence). The DNA for the CDR3 is TGTGCCACTGCATCAGGGTCCACCCGCCCGAACACTGAAGCTTTCTTT. The encoded protein is CATASGSTRPNTEAFF.

The chain couples TRBV4-3 to TRBJ2-5; 8 nucleotides match TRBD1. The V gene's germline CDR1 is LGHNA and CDR2 YSLEER. This CDR3 has 14 residues. J lost 5 bases, V lost 0 bases, and 2 bases had no gene match. The CDR3 is CASSQDRGPETQYF. In nucleotides, the CDR3 is TGCGCCAGCAGCCAAGACAGGGGGCCGGAGACCCAGTACTTC.

V and J are TRBV2 and TRBJ1-1, with 7 bases matching TRBD1. There are 14 residues in the CDR3. CDR1 and CDR2 from the germline V gene are SNHLY and FYNNEI. V shed 2 bases and J 7 bases; nucleotides not matched to a gene: 7. The CDR3 region is CASSERDSQVEAFF. CDR3 nucleotide sequence: TGTGCCAGCAGTGAAAGGGACAGTCAAGTTGAAGCTTTCTTT.

A word on this clone: Sequence at one end of the junction differs from germline and may be a read error. The V and J genes are TRBV5-1 and TRBJ2-2; perhaps TRBD1 as D (6 bases). Germline loops: CDR1 SGHRS, CDR2 YFSETQ. This CDR3 has 16 residues. The CDR3 coding sequence is TGCGCCAGCAGCTTCCCCATCACAGGGAACCCCGGGGAGCTGTTTTTT. This codes for CASSFPITGNPGELFF. The whole variable domain, filled in from reference TRBV5-1 and TRBJ2-2, reads KAGVTQTPRYLIKTRGQQVTLSCSPISGHRSVSWYQQTPGQGLQFLFEYFSETQRNKGNFPGRFSGRQFSNSRSEMNVSTLELGDSALYLCASSFPITGNPGELFFGEGSRLTVL.

This clone was detected a few times. The chain employs TRBV5-1 and TRBJ2-1; D might be TRBD1 (5 bases). There are 13 residues in the CDR3. Germline V gene data show CDR1 as SGHRS and CDR2 as YFSETQ. Trimming took 7 bases from V and 7 from J, leaving 15 bases between them. The CDR3 DNA reads as TGCGCCAGCCAACTACAGGACGGGAATGAGCAGTTCTTC. Amino acid sequence: CASQLQDGNEQFF.

This chain joins TRBV2 and TRBJ2-7, with TRBD1 matching over 8 bases. The germline gives CDR1 SNHLY, CDR2 FYNNEI. The CDR3 contains 14 residues. J was trimmed by 1 base and V by 6 bases; bases with no gene match: 5. CDR3 amino acids: CASSADRGSYEQYF. The DNA for the CDR3 is TGTGCCAGCAGCGCCGACAGGGGATCCTACGAGCAGTACTTC.

This chain connects TRBV10-3 to TRBJ2-2, with 7 bases fitting TRBD2. This CDR3 is 16 amino acids long. The V gene end was trimmed by 4 bases and the J gene end by 3 bases; junction bases not matched to a gene: 8. Germline V CDR1 and CDR2: ENHRY, SYGVKD. CDR3 DNA: TGTGCCATCAGTGTGGGGGGACGGGGGGACACCGGGGAGCTGTTTTTT. As protein: CAISVGGRGDTGELFF.

J is TRBJ2-7 and V is TRBV27, with 12 nucleotides matching TRBD2. Trimming removed 0 bases from V and 4 bases from J; junction bases left unmatched: 10. The CDR3 runs to 18 residues. Germline lookup yields CDR1 MNHEY and CDR2 SMNVEV (reference sequence). This chain's CDR3 is CASSLSPWTSGIVYEQYF. CDR3 DNA sequence: TGTGCCAGCAGTTTATCACCCTGGACTAGCGGGATCGTGTACGAGCAGTACTTC.

This clone was seen a single time. The V call is TRBV9, the J call TRBJ2-5; the match to TRBD2 covers 8 bases. The germline CDR1 and CDR2 sequences are SGDLS and YYNGEE. CDR3 size: 14 residues. The ends lost 0 bases at V and 4 bases at J; junction bases unmatched: 2. The CDR3 DNA sequence: TGTGCCAGCAGCGTAGGCCTAGCGGGAGAGACCCAGTACTTC. Encoded protein: CASSVGLAGETQYF.

The chain is built from TRBV2 and TRBJ2-5, with TRBD1 matching 7 bases. Trimming took 4 bases from V and 2 from J; bases not matched to a gene: 4. The germline CDR1 and CDR2 sequences are SNHLY and FYNNEI. The CDR3 is made up of 14 amino acids. CDR3 sequence reads: CASSGTGTQETQYF. In DNA, the CDR3 is TGTGCCAGCAGTGGGACAGGAACACAAGAGACCCAGTACTTC.

This clone was seen a handful of times. The V call is TRBV5-1, the J call TRBJ2-3; no clear D gene. Germline loops: CDR1 SGHRS, CDR2 YFSETQ. The CDR3 is made up of 13 amino acids. Trimming removed 4 bases from V and 0 bases from J, with 6 bases in between. CDR3 sequence: CASSAGSTDTQYF. CDR3 coding DNA: TGCGCCAGCAGCGCCGGGAGCACAGATACGCAGTATTTT.

This sequence joins TRBV28 and TRBJ2-1; possibly TRBD2 for D (6 bases). The CDR3 consists of 16 residues. V was clipped by 5 bases and J by 4 bases, with 18 bases between them. Germline V CDR1 and CDR2: MDHEN, SYDVKM. CDR3 amino acids: CASSSTGLNVYNEQFF. The CDR3 DNA reads TGTGCCAGCAGTAGCACGGGACTCAACGTTTACAATGAGCAGTTCTTC.

The chain carries TRBV2 and TRBJ2-7; 9 bases agree with TRBD1. Trimming at V came to 5 bases and at J to 3 bases, leaving 5 bases not matched to a gene. The CDR3 sequence is 14 residues long. CDR1 and CDR2 from the germline V gene are SNHLY and FYNNEI. The CDR3 protein is CASSRQGGIYEQYF. CDR3 DNA: TGTGCCAGCAGTAGACAGGGGGGGATCTACGAGCAGTACTTC.

This chain uses TRBV12-5 with TRBJ1-4; D gene uncertain. The CDR3 covers 16 residues. Looked up from germline, CDR1 is LGHNT and CDR2 is FRNRAP. Trimming shortened V by 0 bases and J by 7 bases, and 15 bases separated the two germline ends. CDR3 DNA sequence: TGTGCTAGTGGTTTGGTATACGAGGGCCGGAGTGAAAAACTGTTTTTT. Protein product: CASGLVYEGRSEKLFF.

This clone was observed once. The V call is TRBV7-6, the J call TRBJ2-3, with 9 nucleotides matching TRBD1. CDR3 length: 15 residues. The germline V gene encodes CDR1 SGHVS and CDR2 FNYEAQ. Trimming removed 5 bases from V and 4 bases from J; junction bases left unmatched: 7. In DNA form, the CDR3 reads TGTGCCAGCAGCACAGCCGGGACAGGGTCAGATACGCAGTATTTT. It codes for CASSTAGTGSDTQYF.

This chain connects TRBV15 to TRBJ1-1; TRBD1 matches at 9 bases. The CDR3 loop spans 18 amino acids. Germline-derived CDR1 and CDR2 are LNHNV and YYDKDF (reference sequence). Unmatched junction bases numbered 8, after V lost 0 bases and J lost 0 bases. This CDR3 reads CATSREFLGQGLNTEAFF. The CDR3 DNA reads as TGTGCCACCAGCAGAGAGTTCTTGGGACAGGGATTGAACACTGAAGCTTTCTTT.

This clone has just one count. CDR3 region: CASSPGQANEQFF. In DNA form, the CDR3 reads TGTGCCAGCAGCCCCGGACAAGCGAATGAGCAGTTCTTC. The rearrangement joins TRBV27 to TRBJ2-1; D possibly corresponds to TRBD1 (5 bases). The V end lost 6 bases, the J end lost 7 bases, and 13 bases lay between the germline ends. The CDR3 length is 13 residues. CDR1 is MNHEY, CDR2 SMNVEV, per germline (reference sequence).

The CDR3: CASSFWTSGKLSSYNEQFF. The CDR3 coding sequence is TGTGCCAGCAGTTTCTGGACTAGCGGGAAACTTAGCTCCTACAATGAGCAGTTCTTC. The rearrangement joins TRBV27 to TRBJ2-1, with 12 bases that match TRBD2. V lost 3 bases to trimming and J lost 0 bases; unmatched junction nucleotides: 9. Germline lookup yields CDR1 MNHEY and CDR2 SMNVEV (reference sequence). This CDR3 region has 19 residues.

This rearrangement joins TRBV30 to TRBJ2-5; D ambiguous. This CDR3 is built from 13 residues. V gave up 1 base and J gave up 4 bases, with 10 bases separating them. Germline CDR1 and CDR2: GTSNPN and SVGIG (reference sequence). This CDR3 is CAWSGGHGETQYF. CDR3 bases: TGTGCCTGGAGTGGTGGGCACGGAGAGACCCAGTACTTC.

The chain joins TRBV10-3 to TRBJ1-2; 10 bases line up with TRBD1. The CDR3 spans 14 residues. Germline V gene lookup returns CDR1 ENHRY and CDR2 SYGVKD. The V segment lost 6 bases and the J segment 6 bases; nucleotides outside the gene matches: 7. In DNA form, the CDR3 reads TGTGCCATCAGCCGACAGGGGGCGAGTCATGGCTACACCTTC. The encoded protein is CAISRQGASHGYTF.

The genes are TRBV14 and TRBJ2-7, with D possibly TRBD2 on 6 matching bases. The CDR3 spans 14 residues. Trimming left V 1 base short and J 4 bases short, with 11 bases between. The germline CDR1 and CDR2 sequences are SGHDN and FVKESK. This CDR3 reads CASSQAGTLYEQYF. In DNA form, the CDR3 reads TGTGCCAGCAGCCAAGCCGGGACTCTGTACGAGCAGTACTTC.